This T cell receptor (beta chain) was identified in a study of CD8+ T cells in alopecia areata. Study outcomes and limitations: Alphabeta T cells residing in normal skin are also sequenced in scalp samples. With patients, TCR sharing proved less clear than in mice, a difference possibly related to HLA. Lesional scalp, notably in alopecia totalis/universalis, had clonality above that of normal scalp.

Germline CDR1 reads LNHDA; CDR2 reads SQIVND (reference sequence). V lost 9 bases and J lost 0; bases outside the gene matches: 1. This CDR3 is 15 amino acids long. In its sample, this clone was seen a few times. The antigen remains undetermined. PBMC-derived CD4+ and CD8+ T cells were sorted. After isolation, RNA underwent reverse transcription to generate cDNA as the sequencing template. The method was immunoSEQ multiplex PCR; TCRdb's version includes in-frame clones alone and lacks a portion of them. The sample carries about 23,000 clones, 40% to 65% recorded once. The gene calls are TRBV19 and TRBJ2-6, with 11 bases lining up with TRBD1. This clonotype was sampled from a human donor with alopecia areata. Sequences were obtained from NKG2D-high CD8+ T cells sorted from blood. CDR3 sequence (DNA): TGTGCCAGCGGGACAGGGGGCTCTGGGGCCAACGTCCTGACTTTC. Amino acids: CASGTGGSGANVLTF.